Presented here are 30 T cell receptor beta chains from one specimen sequenced in a study of cytomegalovirus exposure and HLA in healthy donors (TCRdb year 2017). The receptor library was made with the immunoSEQ multiplex PCR assay. The table comes from immuneACCESS by way of TCRdb, which keeps in-frame sequences with V and J called. Part of the clones is missing from these tables; in studies checked, under half for an unresolved V gene and the rest for unknown reasons. In this sample the table shows fewer than 200,000 clones, 86% of which occur a single time. Of the sample, about 5.8% falls within the top ten clones. Sequencing was done on a sample of PBMCs. Receptor source: a young woman in good health and CMV-seronegative.

The J gene is TRBJ2-3, the V gene TRBV2; weak D call: TRBD1 (6 bases). V dropped 1 base and J dropped 3 bases, with 8 bases sitting between them. The germline CDR1 and CDR2 sequences are SNHLY and FYNNEI. The CDR3 is made up of 14 amino acids. The CDR3 DNA sequence: TGTGCCAGCAGTGAAGGCAGGGGAACAGATACGCAGTATTTT. It codes for CASSEGRGTDTQYF.

The V call is TRBV5-4, the J call TRBJ2-5, with D possibly matching TRBD1 (6 bases). V was clipped by 4 bases and J by 0 bases, with 13 bases between them. Germline CDR1 reads SGHNT; CDR2 reads YYREEE (reference sequence). The CDR3 has 15 amino acids. The CDR3 sequence is CASSRLHRDQETQYF. The CDR3 DNA sequence: TGTGCCAGCAGCCGACTCCACAGGGACCAAGAGACCCAGTACTTC.

This chain connects TRBV5-1 to TRBJ2-3, with D perhaps TRBD2 (5 bases). Trimming removed 0 bases at V and 2 bases at J, with 10 bases between. There are 15 residues in the CDR3. Germline lookup yields CDR1 SGHRS and CDR2 YFSETQ. CDR3 sequence: CASSLVRGYTDTQYF. CDR3 bases: TGCGCCAGCAGCTTGGTCCGGGGATACACAGATACGCAGTATTTT.

V gene TRBV27 combines with J gene TRBJ2-7; a weak D match, TRBD2 (6 bases). Germline loops: CDR1 MNHEY, CDR2 SMNVEV (reference sequence). V shed 6 bases and J shed 6 bases, with 21 bases lying between them. There are 15 residues in the CDR3. This chain's CDR3 is CASSTLAGTFGEQYF. CDR3 DNA sequence: TGTGCCAGCAGCACTCTAGCCGGGACTTTCGGCGAGCAGTACTTC.

This clone was counted once. This chain links TRBV5-4 with TRBJ1-2; 8 bases agree with TRBD1. In germline, CDR1 is SGHNT, CDR2 YYREEE (reference sequence). This CDR3 region has 15 residues. The ends lost 2 bases at V and 6 bases at J; junction bases unmatched: 9. This chain's CDR3 is CASSFGQGRKDGYTF. The CDR3 coding sequence is TGTGCCAGCAGCTTCGGACAGGGTAGGAAAGATGGCTACACCTTC.

A word on this clone: This specimen includes other DNA sequences encoding the same CDR3. This chain links TRBV7-3 with TRBJ2-5; 10 bases align to TRBD2. The trim removed 5 bases at V and 4 bases at J, leaving 7 bases unmatched. The CDR3 totals 15 residues. Germline CDR1 reads SGHTA; CDR2 reads FQGTGA. CDR3 region: CASSPSGGAGETQYF. The CDR3 DNA is TGTGCCAGCAGCCCAAGCGGGGGGGCTGGAGAGACCCAGTACTTC.

This clone was detected only a few times. The rearrangement links TRBV7-9 to TRBJ1-6; TRBD1 is a possible D gene (5 bases). V gave up 5 bases and J gave up 5 bases, with 10 bases separating them. The CDR3 is 14 residues long. Germline CDR1 is SEHNR and CDR2 is FQNEAQ (reference sequence). This CDR3 is CASSTDSDNSPLHF. The CDR3 DNA reads as TGTGCCAGCAGCACAGACAGCGATAATTCACCCCTCCACTTT.

The rearrangement uses TRBV19 and TRBJ1-5; D ambiguous. V was clipped by 7 bases and J by 5 bases, with 12 bases between them. The CDR3 covers 13 residues. Germline V CDR1 and CDR2: LNHDA, SQIVND (reference sequence). For the CDR3, the DNA is TGTGCCAGTACTTCAGAAGCCTATCAGCCCCAGCATTTT. It encodes CASTSEAYQPQHF.

This clone has just a few counts. This rearrangement joins TRBV30 to TRBJ2-7, with TRBD2 matching 13 bases. Germline V CDR1 and CDR2: GTSNPN, SVGIG (reference sequence). The J segment lost 6 bases and the V segment lost 4 bases, leaving 9 bases of the junction unmatched. The CDR3 runs to 15 residues. CDR3 nucleotide sequence: TGTGCCTGGACAGCTTCGGGACTAGCGGGAATCGAGCAGTACTTC. Translation: CAWTASGLAGIEQYF.

In its sample, this clone was seen once. The chain employs TRBV6-5 and TRBJ1-5; the match to TRBD1 covers 8 bases. Germline CDR1 reads MNHEY; CDR2 reads SVGAGI. With V trimmed by 6 bases and J by 7 bases, 5 bases remained unmatched. This CDR3 comprises 13 residues. The chain's CDR3 is CASSDRGRQPQHF. Written as DNA, the CDR3 is TGTGCCAGCAGCGACAGGGGCAGGCAGCCCCAGCATTTT.

The V call is TRBV5-1, the J call TRBJ2-5, with D possibly TRBD2 on 5 matching bases. There are 15 residues in the CDR3. Germline CDR1 SGHRS, CDR2 YFSETQ. V lost 0 bases, J lost 4 bases, and 13 bases lay in between. The DNA of the CDR3 is TGCGCCAGCAGCTTGGCCGTAGGGAGAGGAGAGACCCAGTACTTC. Protein: CASSLAVGRGETQYF. Variable domain in full (rest from reference TRBV5-1 and TRBJ2-5): KAGVTQTPRYLIKTRGQQVTLSCSPISGHRSVSWYQQTPGQGLQFLFEYFSETQRNKGNFPGRFSGRQFSNSRSEMNVSTLELGDSALYLCASSLAVGRGETQYFGPGTRLLVL.

This clone is a singleton in its sample. CDR3 residues: CASSSRDRGSGNEKLFF. In DNA, the CDR3 is TGTGCCAGCAGTTCCCGGGACAGGGGATCTGGGAATGAAAAACTGTTTTTT. The chain recombines TRBV28 with TRBJ1-4; 10 nucleotides line up with TRBD1. The CDR3 sequence is 17 residues long. V shed 4 bases and J 5 bases; nucleotides not matched to a gene: 10. The germline V gene has CDR1 MDHEN and CDR2 SYDVKM.

The chain links TRBV5-1 to TRBJ2-7; D unresolved. CDR3 length: 13 amino acids. V lost 3 bases and J 3 bases, leaving 10 bases between the germline ends. Germline V lookup: CDR1 SGHRS, CDR2 YFSETQ. CDR3 residues: CASSSDSSYEQYF. DNA for the CDR3: TGCGCCAGCAGCTCGGATTCAAGCTACGAGCAGTACTTC.

The chain joins TRBV28 to TRBJ1-2; TRBD1 might be the D (6 bases). In germline, CDR1 is MDHEN, CDR2 SYDVKM. Between the trimmed V and J ends, which lost 5 bases and 4 bases, there was a span of 17 bases. The length of the CDR3 is 15 residues. The CDR3 protein is CASSTPGAGVYGYTF. CDR3 nucleotide sequence: TGTGCCAGCAGTACCCCCGGGGCAGGGGTCTATGGCTACACCTTC.

This clone is a singleton in its sample. This rearrangement joins TRBV10-3 to TRBJ2-2, with D perhaps TRBD1 (6 bases). This CDR3 is 13 amino acids long. The V gene's germline CDR1 is ENHRY and CDR2 SYGVKD. The V gene lost 7 bases and the J gene lost 6 bases, with 12 bases spanning the gap. The CDR3 DNA reads TGTGCCATCACCGCAACAGGGCCCGGGGAGCTGTTTTTT. Protein: CAITATGPGELFF.

This chain links TRBV28 with TRBJ1-2, with TRBD1 identical over 10 bases. With V trimmed by 4 bases and J by 2 bases, 4 bases remained unmatched. Per germline, CDR1 MDHEN and CDR2 SYDVKM. The CDR3 has 15 residues. CDR3 residues: CASSSRGQGNYGYTF. Here the CDR3 DNA reads TGTGCCAGCAGTTCAAGGGGACAGGGGAACTATGGCTACACCTTC.

This clone came up once. CDR3 in DNA: TGCGCCAGCAGCCGGACTAGCGGGATTGGAGATACGCAGTATTTT. Amino acids: CASSRTSGIGDTQYF. This chain links TRBV5-1 with TRBJ2-3; 12 bases are a match to TRBD2. This CDR3 spans 15 amino acids. Germline V gives CDR1 SGHRS, CDR2 YFSETQ. The trim removed 4 bases at V and 5 bases at J, leaving 5 bases unmatched.

This chain connects TRBV29-1 to TRBJ2-7, with TRBD1 as a possible D gene (5 bases). The CDR3 has 12 amino acids. CDR1 and CDR2 from the germline V gene are SQVTM and ANQGSEA. The ends were cut back, 4 bases at V and 2 bases at J, with 9 bases in the middle. The CDR3 nucleotides read TGCAGCGTTGCGGGCAGGGCCTACGAGCAGTACTTC. Amino acids: CSVAGRAYEQYF.

A single count supports this clone. V and J are TRBV6-5 and TRBJ1-2, with D perhaps matching TRBD1 (6 bases). Trimming left V 0 bases short and J 5 bases short, with 7 bases between. The CDR3 spans 13 residues. Germline assignment: CDR1 MNHEY and CDR2 SVGAGI. CDR3: CASSYSQGYGYTF. The CDR3, as DNA: TGTGCCAGCAGTTACTCCCAGGGGTATGGCTACACCTTC.

This chain uses TRBV9 with TRBJ1-3; 7 bases map to TRBD1. Germline V gives CDR1 SGDLS, CDR2 YYNGEE. The CDR3 totals 16 residues. V lost 0 bases, J lost 2 bases, and 5 bases stayed unmatched. The CDR3 reads CASSVGDRVTGNTIYF. CDR3 DNA sequence: TGTGCCAGCAGCGTAGGAGACAGGGTCACTGGAAACACCATATATTTT.

The V and J genes are TRBV5-6 and TRBJ2-1, with 14 bases lining up with TRBD2. Germline CDR1 reads SGHDT; CDR2 reads YYEEEE. The length of the CDR3 is 16 residues. V lost 3 bases, J lost 5 bases, and 4 bases stayed unmatched. CDR3: CASSSGLAGVNNEQFF. CDR3 sequence (DNA): TGTGCCAGCAGCTCGGGACTAGCGGGAGTTAACAATGAGCAGTTCTTC. Full variable domain (missing parts from reference TRBV5-6 and TRBJ2-1): DAGVTQSPTHLIKTRGQQVTLRCSPKSGHDTVSWYQQALGQGPQFIFQYYEEEERQRGNFPDRFSGHQFPNYSSELNVNALLLGDSALYLCASSSGLAGVNNEQFFGPGTRLTVL.

The rearrangement joins TRBV27 to TRBJ1-5; tentative D call: TRBD1 (6 bases). The V end was cut by 2 bases, the J end by 0 bases, with 11 bases between. This CDR3 contains 16 residues. Germline V lookup: CDR1 MNHEY, CDR2 SMNVEV (reference sequence). CDR3 amino acids: CASSLGQGFSNQPQHF. CDR3 coding DNA: TGTGCCAGCAGTTTAGGCCAGGGGTTTAGCAATCAGCCCCAGCATTTT.

The genes are TRBV7-9 and TRBJ2-1; TRBD2 might be the D (5 bases). CDR1 is SEHNR and CDR2 is FQNEAQ in the germline V gene (reference sequence). The V end was cut by 6 bases, the J end by 0 bases, with 24 bases between. CDR3 size: 19 residues. The CDR3 DNA is TGTGCCAGCAGGTCGCTCCTGCAGCTACGGACTGACTCCTACAATGAGCAGTTCTTC. Its protein product is CASRSLLQLRTDSYNEQFF.

This chain uses TRBV4-3 with TRBJ2-7; tentative D call: TRBD2 (5 bases). V dropped 1 base and J dropped 0 bases, with 10 bases sitting between them. CDR1 and CDR2 (germline): LGHNA, YSLEER. The CDR3 covers 15 residues. The CDR3 DNA reads TGCGCCAGCAGCCAAGGGACGGGAAGCTCCTACGAGCAGTACTTC. This translates into CASSQGTGSSYEQYF.

The chain recombines TRBV2 with TRBJ1-1; D call uncertain. The CDR3 runs 12 residues. V shed 8 bases and J shed 0 bases, with 7 bases lying between them. Germline V gene lookup returns CDR1 SNHLY and CDR2 FYNNEI. The CDR3 sequence is CASLGMNTEAFF. DNA of the CDR3: TGTGCCAGCCTGGGGATGAACACTGAAGCTTTCTTT.

The gene calls are TRBV5-4 and TRBJ1-4, with 8 nucleotides matching TRBD1. Trimming removed 4 bases from V and 8 bases from J; junction bases left unmatched: 4. The CDR3 has 13 residues. Germline V gives CDR1 SGHNT, CDR2 YYREEE (reference sequence). This chain's CDR3 is CASSTDRGEKLFF. The DNA for the CDR3 is TGTGCCAGCAGCACCGACAGGGGCGAAAAACTGTTTTTT.

The CDR3 bases are TGCGCCAGCAGTGAGAACGGGCGTCGAAGTGGTCCCCTAAACACCGGGGAGCTGTTTTTT. This encodes CASSENGRRSGPLNTGELFF. V and J are TRBV10-1 and TRBJ2-2; D remains ambiguous. V lost 2 bases to trimming and J lost 2 bases, with 24 bases between them. The CDR3 extends over 20 amino acids. Germline V gene lookup returns CDR1 WNHNN and CDR2 SYGVQD (reference sequence).

The V gene is TRBV14, the J gene TRBJ2-5, with 9 bases that match TRBD1. Germline CDR1 and CDR2: SGHDN and FVKESK. This CDR3 has 15 amino acids. J gave up 4 bases and V 3 bases, and 6 bases lay outside the gene matches. CDR3 protein: CASSQRTGAVETQYF. CDR3 DNA: TGTGCCAGCAGCCAGCGGACAGGGGCTGTAGAGACCCAGTACTTC.

This clone has only a few counts. The chain uses TRBV5-5 and TRBJ1-2; 8 bases line up with TRBD1. Germline V gene sequence: CDR1 SGHKS, CDR2 YYEKEE (reference sequence). This CDR3 contains 13 residues. V shed 4 bases, J shed 8 bases, and the junction held 7 bases outside the gene matches. CDR3 sequence reads: CASSSGQGAGYTF. The CDR3 DNA is TGTGCCAGCAGCAGCGGACAGGGAGCGGGCTACACCTTC. Looking up the rest from reference TRBV5-5 and TRBJ1-2 gives the full variable domain: DAGVTQSPTHLIKTRGQQVTLRCSPISGHKSVSWYQQVLGQGPQFIFQYYEKEERGRGNFPDRFSARQFPNYSSELNVNALLLGDSALYLCASSSGQGAGYTFGSGTRLTVV.

The CDR3 DNA is TGTGCCAGCAGTGAATTTACCCTAGCGGTGAAAGAGACCCAGTACTTC. Protein sequence: CASSEFTLAVKETQYF. The chain combines TRBV25-1 with TRBJ2-5; TRBD2 agrees at 7 bases. Trimming at V came to 1 base and at J to 3 bases, leaving 8 bases not matched to a gene. The length of the CDR3 is 16 residues. Germline CDR1 MGHDK, CDR2 SYGVNS. The variable domain in full, completed from reference TRBV25-1 and TRBJ2-5, reads EADIYQTPRYLVIGTGKKITLECSQTMGHDKMYWYQQDPGMELHLIHYSYGVNSTEKGDLSSESTVSRIRTEHFPLTLESARPSHTSQYLCASSEFTLAVKETQYFGPGTRLLVL.